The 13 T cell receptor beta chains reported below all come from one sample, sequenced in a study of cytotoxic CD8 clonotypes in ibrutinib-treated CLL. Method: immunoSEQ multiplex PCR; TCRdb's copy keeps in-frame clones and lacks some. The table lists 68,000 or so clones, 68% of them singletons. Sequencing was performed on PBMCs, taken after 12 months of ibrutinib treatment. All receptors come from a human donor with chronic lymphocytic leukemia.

The CDR3 DNA is TGCAGCGTGGGGCTCCCTCGGGACTATGGCTACGAGCAGTACTTC. Translating it yields CSVGLPRDYGYEQYF. This sequence joins TRBV29-1 and TRBJ2-7; TRBD2 aligns across 7 bases. CDR1 and CDR2 from the germline V gene are SQVTM and ANQGSEA. The CDR3 loop spans 15 amino acids. Germline trimming cut 6 bases from V and 3 bases from J; bases unmatched to any gene: 14.

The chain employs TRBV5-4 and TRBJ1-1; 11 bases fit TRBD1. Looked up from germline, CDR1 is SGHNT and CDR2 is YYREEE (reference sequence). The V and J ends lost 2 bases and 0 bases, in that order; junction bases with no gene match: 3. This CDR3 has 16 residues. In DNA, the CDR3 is TGTGCCAGCAGCTTCCGGACAGGGGGCATGAACACTGAAGCTTTCTTT. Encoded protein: CASSFRTGGMNTEAFF.

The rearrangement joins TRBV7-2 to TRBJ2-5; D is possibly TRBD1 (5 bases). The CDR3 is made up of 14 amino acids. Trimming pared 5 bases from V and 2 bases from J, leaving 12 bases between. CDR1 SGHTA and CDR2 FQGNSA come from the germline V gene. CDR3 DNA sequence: TGTGCCAGCAGCGGGCCAGGGTCTCAAGAGACCCAGTACTTC. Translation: CASSGPGSQETQYF.

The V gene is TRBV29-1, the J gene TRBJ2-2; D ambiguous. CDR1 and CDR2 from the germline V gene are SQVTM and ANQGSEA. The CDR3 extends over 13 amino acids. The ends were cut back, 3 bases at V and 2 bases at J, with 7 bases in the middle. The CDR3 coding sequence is TGCAGCGTTGATCCCCTCAACACCGGGGAGCTGTTTTTT. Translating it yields CSVDPLNTGELFF.

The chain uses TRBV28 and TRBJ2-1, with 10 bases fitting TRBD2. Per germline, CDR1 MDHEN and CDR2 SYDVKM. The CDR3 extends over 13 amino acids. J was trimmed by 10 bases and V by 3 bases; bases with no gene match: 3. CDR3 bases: TGTGCCAGCAGTTTCGGACTAGCGGTGGAGCAGTTCTTC. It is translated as CASSFGLAVEQFF.

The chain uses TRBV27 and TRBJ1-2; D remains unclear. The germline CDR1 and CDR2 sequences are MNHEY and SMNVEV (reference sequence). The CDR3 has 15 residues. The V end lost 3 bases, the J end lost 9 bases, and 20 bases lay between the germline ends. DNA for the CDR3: TGTGCCAGCAGTTTTGATATCCTGAGCTACTTGAGCTACACCTTC. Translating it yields CASSFDILSYLSYTF.

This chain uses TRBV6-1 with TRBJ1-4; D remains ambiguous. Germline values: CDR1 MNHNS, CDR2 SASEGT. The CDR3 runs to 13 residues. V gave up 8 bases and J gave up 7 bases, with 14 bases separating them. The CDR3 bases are TGTGCCAGCGTCGAGAACCCGGGTGAAAAACTGTTTTTT. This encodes CASVENPGEKLFF.

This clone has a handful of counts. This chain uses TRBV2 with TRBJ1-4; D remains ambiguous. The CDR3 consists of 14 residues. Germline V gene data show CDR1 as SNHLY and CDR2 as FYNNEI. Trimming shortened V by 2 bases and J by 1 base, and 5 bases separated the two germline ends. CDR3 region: CASSELGTNEKLFF. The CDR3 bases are TGTGCCAGCAGTGAATTGGGAACTAATGAAAAACTGTTTTTT.

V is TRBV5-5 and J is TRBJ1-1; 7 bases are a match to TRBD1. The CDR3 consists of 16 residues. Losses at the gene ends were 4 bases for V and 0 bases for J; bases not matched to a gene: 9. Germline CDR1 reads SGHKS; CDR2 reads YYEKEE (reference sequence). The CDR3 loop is CASSVVQGKMNTEAFF. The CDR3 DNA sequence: TGTGCCAGCAGCGTAGTACAGGGGAAGATGAACACTGAAGCTTTCTTT.

CDR3 DNA: TGTGCCAGCAGCTCAGCCTCAGATACGCAGTATTTT. It yields the protein CASSSASDTQYF. The V and J genes are TRBV5-6 and TRBJ2-3; D not certain. The V and J ends lost 3 bases and 4 bases respectively, with 6 bases between them. This CDR3 has 12 residues. Germline CDR1 and CDR2: SGHDT and YYEEEE.

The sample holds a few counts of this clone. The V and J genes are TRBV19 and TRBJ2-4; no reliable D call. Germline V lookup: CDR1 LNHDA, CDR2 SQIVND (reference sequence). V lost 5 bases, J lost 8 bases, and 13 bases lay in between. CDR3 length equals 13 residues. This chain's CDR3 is CASSPLGWDIQYF. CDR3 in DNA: TGTGCCAGTAGTCCGCTCGGTTGGGACATTCAGTACTTC.

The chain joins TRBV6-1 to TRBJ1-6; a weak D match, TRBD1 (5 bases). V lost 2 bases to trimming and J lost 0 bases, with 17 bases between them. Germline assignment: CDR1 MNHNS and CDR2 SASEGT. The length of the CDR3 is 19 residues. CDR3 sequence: CASSEHAPQTVSYNSPLHF. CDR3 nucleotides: TGTGCCAGCAGTGAACACGCACCACAGACAGTCTCCTATAATTCACCCCTCCACTTT.

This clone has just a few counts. This chain's CDR3 is CASSPRAGGHYEQYF. For the CDR3, the DNA is TGTGCCAGCAGCCCCCGGGCGGGGGGTCACTACGAGCAGTACTTC. The V and J genes are TRBV7-2 and TRBJ2-7; 8 positions match TRBD2. J lost 3 bases, V lost 5 bases, and 9 bases had no gene match. Looked up from germline, CDR1 is SGHTA and CDR2 is FQGNSA. CDR3 size: 15 residues.